This is a list of T cell receptor beta chains from one sample in a study of blood T cell repertoires in COVID-19. TCRdb's table, derived via immunoSEQ multiplex PCR, lists solely in-frame clones and lacks some. The data show tens of thousands of clones, approximately 78% seen once. Sequencing was done on a sample of peripheral blood. The source of these receptors is a man at least 80 years old with acute or convalescent COVID-19. Both conserved end residues are part of each CDR3. The order of the fields is clone size, J gene, D gene, V gene, CDR3 protein, CDR3 DNA. The D gene is left open where the match is weak. Some rows mark clone size as missing; the rest say once, few, many or name a class of expanded clone.

clone_size: -
j_call: TRBJ1-5
d_call: -
v_call: TRBV10-1
cdr3_aa: CTSRPNGYSNQPQHF
cdr3_nt: TGCACCAGCAGGCCCAACGGGTATAGCAATCAGCCCCAGCATTTT

clone_size: -
j_call: TRBJ1-2
d_call: -
v_call: TRBV19
cdr3_aa: CASSDRINYGYTF
cdr3_nt: TGTGCCAGTAGTGACAGGATTAACTATGGCTACACCTTC

clone_size: once
j_call: TRBJ2-3
d_call: -
v_call: TRBV4-1
cdr3_aa: CASSQDNGRWGRTDTQYF
cdr3_nt: TGCGCCAGCAGCCAAGATAACGGGAGGTGGGGGCGAACAGATACGCAGTATTTT

clone_size: -
j_call: TRBJ2-2
d_call: -
v_call: TRBV5-4
cdr3_aa: CASSLPGRADTGELFF
cdr3_nt: TGTGCCAGCAGCTTGCCTGGCAGGGCCGACACCGGGGAGCTGTTTTTT

clone_size: -
j_call: TRBJ2-1
d_call: -
v_call: TRBV18
cdr3_aa: CASSKEASYNEQFF
cdr3_nt: TGTGCCAGCTCAAAAGAGGCCTCTTACAATGAGCAGTTCTTC

clone_size: -
j_call: TRBJ1-5
d_call: TRBD1
v_call: TRBV5-6
cdr3_aa: CASSLEGAKNQPQHF
cdr3_nt: TGTGCCAGCAGCTTGGAGGGGGCGAAAAATCAGCCCCAGCATTTT

clone_size: -
j_call: TRBJ2-1
d_call: -
v_call: TRBV15
cdr3_aa: CATSRGLYEQFF
cdr3_nt: TGTGCCACCAGCAGAGGTCTGTATGAGCAGTTCTTC

clone_size: -
j_call: TRBJ2-1
d_call: -
v_call: TRBV5-6
cdr3_aa: CASSSGGQPSTEQFF
cdr3_nt: TGTGCCAGCAGCTCGGGAGGACAGCCGAGTACTGAGCAGTTCTTC

clone_size: -
j_call: TRBJ2-5
d_call: TRBD2
v_call: TRBV6-1
cdr3_aa: CASSESLAGETQYF
cdr3_nt: TGTGCCAGCAGTGAATCACTAGCGGGGGAGACCCAGTACTTC

clone_size: -
j_call: TRBJ2-5
d_call: TRBD2
v_call: TRBV5-1
cdr3_aa: CASSLISSGRGLETQYF
cdr3_nt: TGCGCCAGCAGCTTGATCTCTAGCGGGAGGGGTTTAGAGACCCAGTACTTC

clone_size: once
j_call: TRBJ2-5
d_call: -
v_call: TRBV5-4
cdr3_aa: CASSSTRTARGETQYF
cdr3_nt: TGTGCCAGCAGCTCCACCCGGACAGCCAGAGGGGAGACCCAGTACTTC

clone_size: -
j_call: TRBJ1-1
d_call: -
v_call: TRBV7-2
cdr3_aa: CASSLAQGSTEAFF
cdr3_nt: TGTGCCAGCAGCTTAGCGCAGGGGTCCACTGAAGCTTTCTTT

clone_size: -
j_call: TRBJ2-1
d_call: TRBD2
v_call: TRBV3-1/TRBV3-2
cdr3_aa: CASRSGGARNEQFF
cdr3_nt: TGTGCCAGCAGAAGCGGGGGGGCGAGGAATGAGCAGTTCTTC

clone_size: -
j_call: TRBJ2-1
d_call: TRBD1
v_call: TRBV10-3
cdr3_aa: CAIRSGQAYNEQFF
cdr3_nt: TGTGCCATCAGATCGGGACAGGCCTACAATGAGCAGTTCTTC

clone_size: once
j_call: TRBJ2-5
d_call: -
v_call: TRBV30
cdr3_aa: CGMETGGRGETQYF
cdr3_nt: TGTGGAATGGAGACGGGGGGCCGGGGAGAGACCCAGTACTTC

clone_size: few
j_call: TRBJ2-5
d_call: -
v_call: TRBV10-3
cdr3_aa: CAISPGNGWEETQYF
cdr3_nt: TGTGCCATCAGCCCAGGGAACGGGTGGGAAGAGACCCAGTACTTC

clone_size: -
j_call: TRBJ1-6
d_call: TRBD1
v_call: TRBV5-1
cdr3_aa: CASRPTGGNSPLHF
cdr3_nt: TGCGCCAGCAGGCCTACAGGGGGTAATTCACCCCTCCACTTT

clone_size: -
j_call: TRBJ1-5
d_call: -
v_call: TRBV6-1
cdr3_aa: CASSESGSNQPQHF
cdr3_nt: TGTGCCAGCAGTGAATCAGGTAGCAATCAGCCCCAGCATTTT

clone_size: -
j_call: TRBJ2-7
d_call: -
v_call: TRBV10-2
cdr3_aa: CASRGLRTYEQYF
cdr3_nt: TGCGCCAGCAGGGGGCTCAGGACCTACGAGCAGTACTTC

clone_size: -
j_call: TRBJ1-6
d_call: TRBD1
v_call: TRBV27
cdr3_aa: CASSLQTGAGSPLHF
cdr3_nt: TGTGCCAGCAGTTTACAGACAGGGGCGGGTTCACCCCTCCACTTT

clone_size: -
j_call: TRBJ1-1
d_call: -
v_call: TRBV2
cdr3_aa: CASSPENPQRGTEAFF
cdr3_nt: TGTGCCAGCAGTCCTGAGAATCCCCAGAGAGGCACTGAAGCTTTCTTT

clone_size: -
j_call: TRBJ2-1
d_call: TRBD2
v_call: TRBV27
cdr3_aa: CASSFDPAGGSNEQFF
cdr3_nt: TGTGCCAGCAGTTTCGATCCAGCGGGGGGTAGCAATGAGCAGTTCTTC

clone_size: -
j_call: TRBJ1-1
d_call: TRBD1
v_call: TRBV5-4
cdr3_aa: CASSLTGAGDTEAFF
cdr3_nt: TGTGCCAGCAGCTTGACAGGGGCCGGGGACACTGAAGCTTTCTTT

clone_size: once
j_call: TRBJ2-1
d_call: -
v_call: TRBV4-1
cdr3_aa: CASSLTGTNYNEQFF
cdr3_nt: TGCGCCAGCAGCCTAACCGGGACAAATTACAATGAGCAGTTCTTC

clone_size: -
j_call: TRBJ2-5
d_call: TRBD2
v_call: TRBV15
cdr3_aa: CATSRVLAGAGETQYF
cdr3_nt: TGTGCCACCAGCAGAGTTCTAGCGGGGGCTGGAGAGACCCAGTACTTC

clone_size: -
j_call: TRBJ1-3
d_call: -
v_call: TRBV29-1
cdr3_aa: CSAGGAKTGNTIYF
cdr3_nt: TGCAGCGCCGGTGGGGCAAAAACTGGAAACACCATATATTTT

clone_size: -
j_call: TRBJ1-1
d_call: -
v_call: TRBV3-1/TRBV3-2
cdr3_aa: CASSQGPNSEAFF
cdr3_nt: TGTGCCAGCAGCCAAGGCCCCAACTCTGAAGCTTTCTTT

clone_size: -
j_call: TRBJ1-1
d_call: TRBD1
v_call: TRBV28
cdr3_aa: CASSPPGQGFMNTEAFF
cdr3_nt: TGTGCCAGCAGTCCTCCGGGACAGGGATTTATGAACACTGAAGCTTTCTTT

clone_size: -
j_call: TRBJ2-2
d_call: -
v_call: TRBV7-2
cdr3_aa: CASSYDSSNTGELFF
cdr3_nt: TGTGCCAGCAGCTACGACAGTTCGAACACCGGGGAGCTGTTTTTT

clone_size: -
j_call: TRBJ2-3
d_call: TRBD1
v_call: TRBV7-6
cdr3_aa: CASSQAGQGTDTQYF
cdr3_nt: TGTGCCAGCAGCCAAGCCGGACAGGGAACAGATACGCAGTATTTT

clone_size: -
j_call: TRBJ2-3
d_call: TRBD2
v_call: TRBV5-1
cdr3_aa: CASKRDRTDTQYF
cdr3_nt: TGCGCCAGCAAGCGGGACCGCACAGATACGCAGTATTTT

clone_size: -
j_call: TRBJ1-4
d_call: -
v_call: TRBV5-1
cdr3_aa: CASSSVTNSNEKLFF
cdr3_nt: TGCGCCAGCAGCTCGGTGACAAACTCTAATGAAAAACTGTTTTTT

clone_size: -
j_call: TRBJ2-6
d_call: -
v_call: TRBV19
cdr3_aa: CASSMTTALGANVLTF
cdr3_nt: TGTGCCAGTAGTATGACTACAGCCCTCGGGGCCAACGTCCTGACTTTC

clone_size: -
j_call: TRBJ2-7
d_call: TRBD1
v_call: TRBV5-1
cdr3_aa: CASSLGRQGADEQYF
cdr3_nt: TGCGCCAGCAGCTTGGGGCGGCAGGGGGCGGACGAGCAGTACTTC

clone_size: -
j_call: TRBJ2-3
d_call: -
v_call: TRBV3-1/TRBV3-2
cdr3_aa: CASSLRSADTQYF
cdr3_nt: TGTGCCAGCAGCCTTAGGAGCGCAGATACGCAGTATTTT

clone_size: many
j_call: TRBJ1-4
d_call: TRBD1
v_call: TRBV19
cdr3_aa: CASSKSRQGWTNEKLFF
cdr3_nt: TGTGCCAGTAGCAAGAGTCGACAGGGATGGACGAATGAAAAACTGTTTTTT

clone_size: -
j_call: TRBJ1-2
d_call: -
v_call: TRBV28
cdr3_aa: CASSLYGGYTF
cdr3_nt: TGTGCCAGCAGTTTATACGGTGGCTACACCTTC

clone_size: -
j_call: TRBJ2-2
d_call: TRBD2
v_call: TRBV7-9
cdr3_aa: CASSPRSGRAVGTGELFF
cdr3_nt: TGTGCCAGCAGCCCGCGTAGCGGGAGGGCCGTGGGCACCGGGGAGCTGTTTTTT

clone_size: -
j_call: TRBJ1-5
d_call: TRBD1
v_call: TRBV7-9
cdr3_aa: CASSRTGGGGYQPQHF
cdr3_nt: TGTGCCAGCAGCCGGACAGGGGGCGGAGGGTATCAGCCCCAGCATTTT

clone_size: -
j_call: TRBJ1-2
d_call: -
v_call: TRBV27
cdr3_aa: CASSYREGYGYTF
cdr3_nt: TGTGCCAGCAGCTACAGGGAAGGGTATGGCTACACCTTC

clone_size: -
j_call: TRBJ2-7
d_call: TRBD2
v_call: TRBV5-4
cdr3_aa: CASSPPGLASGEQYF
cdr3_nt: TGTGCCAGCAGCCCACCGGGACTAGCTTCGGGCGAGCAGTACTTC

clone_size: -
j_call: TRBJ2-3
d_call: TRBD2
v_call: TRBV3-1/TRBV3-2
cdr3_aa: CASSQALAGGTDTQYF
cdr3_nt: TGTGCCAGCAGCCAAGCCCTAGCGGGGGGAACAGATACGCAGTATTTT

clone_size: -
j_call: TRBJ2-1
d_call: -
v_call: TRBV29-1
cdr3_aa: CSVGRGENEQFF
cdr3_nt: TGCAGCGTTGGCAGGGGTGAAAATGAGCAGTTCTTC

clone_size: -
j_call: TRBJ2-3
d_call: -
v_call: TRBV24-1
cdr3_aa: CATSDLYGPSTDTQYF
cdr3_nt: TGTGCCACCAGTGATTTGTACGGTCCTAGCACAGATACGCAGTATTTT

clone_size: -
j_call: TRBJ1-1
d_call: -
v_call: TRBV5-1
cdr3_aa: CASSLVPVNTEAFF
cdr3_nt: TGCGCCAGCAGCTTGGTGCCGGTGAACACTGAAGCTTTCTTT